This is a list of T cell receptor beta chains from one sample in a study of cytomegalovirus exposure and HLA in healthy donors. Generated by immunoSEQ multiplex PCR, the TCRdb table keeps only in-frame clones and is missing some. The sample yields 220,000 or so clones, about 77% seen once. Source material: PBMCs. These receptor sequences come from a woman between 25 and 40 years old in good health and CMV-seronegative. The CDR3 runs from the conserved cysteine through the conserved F or W. The D gene is left open where the match is weak. The size entry is marked missing in some rows and otherwise reads once, few, many or a size class.

D gene,J gene,V gene,clone size,CDR3 protein,CDR3 DNA
NA,TRBJ1-1,TRBV29-1,NA,CSVVGNNLNTEAFF,TGCAGCGTTGTGGGCAACAACCTGAACACTGAAGCTTTCTTT
TRBD1,TRBJ1-2,TRBV19,few,CASNNRGLIHGYTF,TGTGCCAGTAATAACAGGGGGCTTATTCATGGCTACACCTTC
TRBD2,TRBJ2-7,TRBV29-1,NA,CSVSPGGSF,TGCAGCGTCTCCCCCGGGGGGAGCTTC
NA,TRBJ2-2,TRBV7-8,NA,CASSLGGLDTGELFF,TGTGCCAGCAGCTTAGGGGGGCTAGACACCGGGGAGCTGTTTTTT
NA,TRBJ2-1,TRBV7-3,NA,CASSSPGGNNEQFF,TGTGCCAGCAGCTCCCCAGGAGGGAACAATGAGCAGTTCTTC
NA,TRBJ2-2,TRBV11-2,few,CASSLDHVGANTGELFF,TGTGCCAGCAGCTTAGATCACGTGGGGGCAAACACCGGGGAGCTGTTTTTT
TRBD2,TRBJ2-1,TRBV10-3,NA,CAISSGTSWNEQFF,TGTGCCATCAGTTCCGGGACTAGCTGGAATGAGCAGTTCTTC
TRBD1,TRBJ2-7,TRBV6-1,NA,CAARPGQGLDEQYF,TGTGCTGCACGGCCGGGACAGGGACTGGACGAGCAGTACTTC
TRBD1,TRBJ1-1,TRBV6-5,NA,CASSYQGVSNTEAFF,TGTGCCAGCAGTTACCAGGGGGTTTCGAACACTGAAGCTTTCTTT
TRBD1,TRBJ2-7,TRBV2,NA,CASSERRQGYSYEQYF,TGTGCCAGCAGTGAGCGGCGACAGGGCTACTCCTACGAGCAGTACTTC
NA,TRBJ1-2,TRBV27,NA,CASSLSSQGKGGYTF,TGTGCCAGCAGTTTAAGTAGCCAGGGGAAGGGTGGCTACACCTTC
TRBD2,TRBJ2-5,TRBV18,NA,CASSPRGRALETQYF,TGTGCCAGCTCACCACGCGGGAGGGCCCTAGAGACCCAGTACTTC
NA,TRBJ2-2,TRBV5-1,NA,CASSLVAVNTGELFF,TGCGCCAGCAGCTTGGTGGCGGTGAACACCGGGGAGCTGTTTTTT
NA,TRBJ1-1,TRBV30,NA,CDCLGVMNPEAFF,TGTGACTGCTTAGGGGTCATGAACCCTGAAGCTTTCTTT
NA,TRBJ2-1,TRBV12-5,NA,CASGLVLRGYNEQFF,TGTGCTAGTGGTTTGGTATTGAGGGGGTATAATGAGCAGTTCTTC
TRBD2,TRBJ2-1,TRBV11-2,NA,CASSLVPGGAYNEQFF,TGTGCCAGCAGCTTAGTCCCCGGGGGGGCCTACAATGAGCAGTTCTTC
NA,TRBJ2-3,TRBV6-1,NA,CASSGVRTDTQYF,TGTGCCAGCAGCGGGGTTCGCACAGATACGCAGTATTTT
NA,TRBJ2-1,TRBV7-2,NA,CASSSDTSGSYNEQFF,TGTGCCAGCAGCTCCGATACTAGTGGGTCCTACAATGAGCAGTTCTTC
NA,TRBJ1-2,TRBV5-6,NA,CASSPAGTRSIYGYTF,TGTGCCAGCAGCCCTGCCGGGACTAGGAGTATCTATGGCTACACCTTC
NA,TRBJ1-5,TRBV7-8,NA,CASSAQGGGADQPQHF,TGTGCCAGCAGCGCCCAGGGCGGGGGCGCGGATCAGCCCCAGCATTTT
NA,TRBJ1-2,TRBV10-3,NA,CAISESSLGAGYGYTF,TGTGCCATCAGTGAGTCGTCATTGGGGGCTGGCTATGGCTACACCTTC
TRBD1,TRBJ2-7,TRBV10-3,once,CAISDQGAGSSYEQYF,TGTGCCATCAGTGACCAGGGGGCCGGGAGCTCCTACGAGCAGTACTTC
NA,TRBJ1-1,TRBV29-1,NA,CSVVDRSNTEAFF,TGCAGCGTCGTGGACAGATCGAACACTGAAGCTTTCTTT
TRBD1,TRBJ2-5,TRBV5-1,NA,CASSQDVGGSGGAEETQYF,TGCGCCAGCAGCCAAGACGTTGGCGGTTCAGGGGGCGCGGAAGAGACCCAGTACTTC
NA,TRBJ1-3,TRBV7-9,NA,CASSKRTASSGNTIYF,TGTGCCAGCAGCAAACGGACAGCGAGCTCTGGAAACACCATATATTTT
TRBD1,TRBJ2-7,TRBV7-2,NA,CASSYDRVSYEQYF,TGTGCCAGCAGCTACGACAGGGTCTCCTACGAGCAGTACTTC
NA,TRBJ1-2,TRBV5-8,NA,CASSLAPRVTGGGYTF,TGTGCCAGCAGCTTGGCCCCAAGAGTGACAGGCGGAGGCTACACCTTC
NA,TRBJ2-1,TRBV9,NA,CASSAGGGTGNEQFF,TGTGCCAGCAGCGCGGGGGGCGGGACGGGGAATGAGCAGTTCTTC
NA,TRBJ1-6,TRBV9,NA,CASSVVADNSPLHF,TGTGCCAGCAGCGTAGTGGCGGATAATTCACCCCTCCACTTT
NA,TRBJ2-7,TRBV19,NA,CASSIALGRPGQGFYEQYF,TGTGCCAGTAGTATAGCTTTAGGTAGGCCGGGTCAGGGGTTCTACGAGCAGTACTTC
NA,TRBJ1-2,TRBV6-5,NA,CASSQRGGTYGYTF,TGTGCCAGCAGTCAACGGGGGGGGACCTATGGCTACACCTTC
NA,TRBJ2-1,TRBV6-5,NA,CASSDIAYNEQFF,TGTGCCAGCAGTGATATAGCGTACAATGAGCAGTTCTTC
NA,TRBJ1-3,TRBV10-3,NA,CAISELPSSGNTIYF,TGTGCCATCAGTGAGTTGCCGAGCTCTGGAAACACCATATATTTT
NA,TRBJ1-2,TRBV14,NA,CASARAGAMNGYTF,TGTGCCAGCGCCAGGGCAGGAGCCATGAATGGCTACACCTTC
TRBD2,TRBJ2-3,TRBV9,NA,CASSQEPRGVDTQYF,TGTGCCAGCAGCCAAGAACCTCGGGGGGTGGATACGCAGTATTTT
NA,TRBJ2-5,TRBV7-8,NA,CASSPSRETQYF,TGTGCCAGCAGCCCAAGTAGAGAGACCCAGTACTTC
TRBD1,TRBJ1-3,TRBV19,NA,CASHYTGVGNTIYF,TGTGCCAGCCATTACACAGGGGTGGGAAACACCATATATTTT
TRBD2,TRBJ2-1,TRBV7-2,NA,CASSPYRAVAGSSYNEQFF,TGTGCCAGCAGCCCCTACCGAGCCGTAGCGGGAAGCTCCTACAATGAGCAGTTCTTC
TRBD2,TRBJ2-7,TRBV11-2,NA,CASSFASGGAYEQYF,TGTGCCAGCAGCTTCGCCAGCGGGGGGGCCTACGAGCAGTACTTC
TRBD2,TRBJ2-5,TRBV7-2,once,CASSLRRGGARETQYF,TGTGCCAGCAGCTTAAGGCGCGGGGGGGCTAGAGAGACCCAGTACTTC
NA,TRBJ2-7,TRBV11-2,NA,CASSLDRGSYEQYF,TGTGCCAGCAGCTTAGACCGCGGCTCCTACGAGCAGTACTTC
TRBD2,TRBJ2-5,TRBV7-9,NA,CASSLVASGAQETQYF,TGTGCCAGCAGCTTAGTGGCTAGCGGGGCACAAGAGACCCAGTACTTC
NA,TRBJ2-3,TRBV5-4,NA,CASSLGGVSTDTQYF,TGTGCCAGCAGCTTGGGCGGGGTTAGCACAGATACGCAGTATTTT
NA,TRBJ2-7,TRBV6-6,NA,CASSYFLTGSEQYF,TGTGCCAGCAGTTACTTCCTGACAGGATCCGAGCAGTACTTC
TRBD1,TRBJ2-7,TRBV19,NA,CDSSIAPVTGVVDEQYF,TGTGACAGTAGTATAGCCCCTGTGACAGGGGTGGTGGACGAGCAGTACTTC
TRBD1,TRBJ2-7,TRBV7-9,few,CASSRGGTGGEQYF,TGTGCCAGCAGCCGCGGAGGGACAGGGGGCGAGCAGTACTTC
TRBD2,TRBJ2-1,TRBV6-4,NA,CASRTSGGYEQFF,TGTGCCAGCAGGACTAGCGGGGGGTATGAGCAGTTCTTC
NA,TRBJ2-5,TRBV5-1,NA,CASSLEPGGQETQYF,TGCGCCAGCAGCTTGGAGCCGGGTGGACAAGAGACCCAGTACTTC
TRBD2,TRBJ2-7,TRBV19,NA,CASSSSTSGVTYEQYF,TGTGCCAGTAGTTCGTCGACTAGCGGGGTCACCTACGAGCAGTACTTC
NA,TRBJ2-7,TRBV7-2,NA,CASSLVGAAGEQYF,TGTGCCAGCAGCTTAGTGGGAGCCGCGGGCGAGCAGTACTTC
TRBD1,TRBJ2-3,TRBV11-2,NA,CASSLADRVSTDTQYF,TGTGCCAGCAGCTTAGCGGACAGGGTGAGCACAGATACGCAGTATTTT
NA,TRBJ2-6,TRBV5-1,few,CASSLGIAGANVLTF,TGCGCCAGCAGCTTGGGTATTGCTGGGGCCAACGTCCTGACTTTC
TRBD2,TRBJ2-3,TRBV19,NA,CASSISGGRRTDTQYF,TGTGCCAGTAGTATAAGTGGCGGGAGGAGGACAGATACGCAGTATTTT
TRBD2,TRBJ2-3,TRBV6-4,NA,CASRSIAGADTQYF,TGTGCCAGCCGATCCATAGCGGGAGCCGATACGCAGTATTTT
NA,TRBJ1-5,TRBV2,NA,CASSERRGDNQPQHF,TGCGCCAGCAGTGAACGACGGGGTGACAATCAGCCCCAGCATTTT
NA,TRBJ2-7,TRBV5-6,once,CASSGRTAAYEQYF,TGTGCCAGCAGCGGAAGGACTGCAGCCTACGAGCAGTACTTC
NA,TRBJ2-7,TRBV27,NA,CASSQTGFGPYEQYF,TGTGCCAGCAGCCAAACAGGGTTCGGGCCCTACGAGCAGTACTTC
TRBD2,TRBJ2-7,TRBV5-1,NA,CASSIIAGGEQYF,TGCGCCAGCTCCATTATAGCGGGAGGCGAGCAGTACTTC
NA,TRBJ1-1,TRBV7-9,NA,CASSLYMNTEAFF,TGTGCCAGCAGCTTGTACATGAACACTGAAGCTTTCTTT